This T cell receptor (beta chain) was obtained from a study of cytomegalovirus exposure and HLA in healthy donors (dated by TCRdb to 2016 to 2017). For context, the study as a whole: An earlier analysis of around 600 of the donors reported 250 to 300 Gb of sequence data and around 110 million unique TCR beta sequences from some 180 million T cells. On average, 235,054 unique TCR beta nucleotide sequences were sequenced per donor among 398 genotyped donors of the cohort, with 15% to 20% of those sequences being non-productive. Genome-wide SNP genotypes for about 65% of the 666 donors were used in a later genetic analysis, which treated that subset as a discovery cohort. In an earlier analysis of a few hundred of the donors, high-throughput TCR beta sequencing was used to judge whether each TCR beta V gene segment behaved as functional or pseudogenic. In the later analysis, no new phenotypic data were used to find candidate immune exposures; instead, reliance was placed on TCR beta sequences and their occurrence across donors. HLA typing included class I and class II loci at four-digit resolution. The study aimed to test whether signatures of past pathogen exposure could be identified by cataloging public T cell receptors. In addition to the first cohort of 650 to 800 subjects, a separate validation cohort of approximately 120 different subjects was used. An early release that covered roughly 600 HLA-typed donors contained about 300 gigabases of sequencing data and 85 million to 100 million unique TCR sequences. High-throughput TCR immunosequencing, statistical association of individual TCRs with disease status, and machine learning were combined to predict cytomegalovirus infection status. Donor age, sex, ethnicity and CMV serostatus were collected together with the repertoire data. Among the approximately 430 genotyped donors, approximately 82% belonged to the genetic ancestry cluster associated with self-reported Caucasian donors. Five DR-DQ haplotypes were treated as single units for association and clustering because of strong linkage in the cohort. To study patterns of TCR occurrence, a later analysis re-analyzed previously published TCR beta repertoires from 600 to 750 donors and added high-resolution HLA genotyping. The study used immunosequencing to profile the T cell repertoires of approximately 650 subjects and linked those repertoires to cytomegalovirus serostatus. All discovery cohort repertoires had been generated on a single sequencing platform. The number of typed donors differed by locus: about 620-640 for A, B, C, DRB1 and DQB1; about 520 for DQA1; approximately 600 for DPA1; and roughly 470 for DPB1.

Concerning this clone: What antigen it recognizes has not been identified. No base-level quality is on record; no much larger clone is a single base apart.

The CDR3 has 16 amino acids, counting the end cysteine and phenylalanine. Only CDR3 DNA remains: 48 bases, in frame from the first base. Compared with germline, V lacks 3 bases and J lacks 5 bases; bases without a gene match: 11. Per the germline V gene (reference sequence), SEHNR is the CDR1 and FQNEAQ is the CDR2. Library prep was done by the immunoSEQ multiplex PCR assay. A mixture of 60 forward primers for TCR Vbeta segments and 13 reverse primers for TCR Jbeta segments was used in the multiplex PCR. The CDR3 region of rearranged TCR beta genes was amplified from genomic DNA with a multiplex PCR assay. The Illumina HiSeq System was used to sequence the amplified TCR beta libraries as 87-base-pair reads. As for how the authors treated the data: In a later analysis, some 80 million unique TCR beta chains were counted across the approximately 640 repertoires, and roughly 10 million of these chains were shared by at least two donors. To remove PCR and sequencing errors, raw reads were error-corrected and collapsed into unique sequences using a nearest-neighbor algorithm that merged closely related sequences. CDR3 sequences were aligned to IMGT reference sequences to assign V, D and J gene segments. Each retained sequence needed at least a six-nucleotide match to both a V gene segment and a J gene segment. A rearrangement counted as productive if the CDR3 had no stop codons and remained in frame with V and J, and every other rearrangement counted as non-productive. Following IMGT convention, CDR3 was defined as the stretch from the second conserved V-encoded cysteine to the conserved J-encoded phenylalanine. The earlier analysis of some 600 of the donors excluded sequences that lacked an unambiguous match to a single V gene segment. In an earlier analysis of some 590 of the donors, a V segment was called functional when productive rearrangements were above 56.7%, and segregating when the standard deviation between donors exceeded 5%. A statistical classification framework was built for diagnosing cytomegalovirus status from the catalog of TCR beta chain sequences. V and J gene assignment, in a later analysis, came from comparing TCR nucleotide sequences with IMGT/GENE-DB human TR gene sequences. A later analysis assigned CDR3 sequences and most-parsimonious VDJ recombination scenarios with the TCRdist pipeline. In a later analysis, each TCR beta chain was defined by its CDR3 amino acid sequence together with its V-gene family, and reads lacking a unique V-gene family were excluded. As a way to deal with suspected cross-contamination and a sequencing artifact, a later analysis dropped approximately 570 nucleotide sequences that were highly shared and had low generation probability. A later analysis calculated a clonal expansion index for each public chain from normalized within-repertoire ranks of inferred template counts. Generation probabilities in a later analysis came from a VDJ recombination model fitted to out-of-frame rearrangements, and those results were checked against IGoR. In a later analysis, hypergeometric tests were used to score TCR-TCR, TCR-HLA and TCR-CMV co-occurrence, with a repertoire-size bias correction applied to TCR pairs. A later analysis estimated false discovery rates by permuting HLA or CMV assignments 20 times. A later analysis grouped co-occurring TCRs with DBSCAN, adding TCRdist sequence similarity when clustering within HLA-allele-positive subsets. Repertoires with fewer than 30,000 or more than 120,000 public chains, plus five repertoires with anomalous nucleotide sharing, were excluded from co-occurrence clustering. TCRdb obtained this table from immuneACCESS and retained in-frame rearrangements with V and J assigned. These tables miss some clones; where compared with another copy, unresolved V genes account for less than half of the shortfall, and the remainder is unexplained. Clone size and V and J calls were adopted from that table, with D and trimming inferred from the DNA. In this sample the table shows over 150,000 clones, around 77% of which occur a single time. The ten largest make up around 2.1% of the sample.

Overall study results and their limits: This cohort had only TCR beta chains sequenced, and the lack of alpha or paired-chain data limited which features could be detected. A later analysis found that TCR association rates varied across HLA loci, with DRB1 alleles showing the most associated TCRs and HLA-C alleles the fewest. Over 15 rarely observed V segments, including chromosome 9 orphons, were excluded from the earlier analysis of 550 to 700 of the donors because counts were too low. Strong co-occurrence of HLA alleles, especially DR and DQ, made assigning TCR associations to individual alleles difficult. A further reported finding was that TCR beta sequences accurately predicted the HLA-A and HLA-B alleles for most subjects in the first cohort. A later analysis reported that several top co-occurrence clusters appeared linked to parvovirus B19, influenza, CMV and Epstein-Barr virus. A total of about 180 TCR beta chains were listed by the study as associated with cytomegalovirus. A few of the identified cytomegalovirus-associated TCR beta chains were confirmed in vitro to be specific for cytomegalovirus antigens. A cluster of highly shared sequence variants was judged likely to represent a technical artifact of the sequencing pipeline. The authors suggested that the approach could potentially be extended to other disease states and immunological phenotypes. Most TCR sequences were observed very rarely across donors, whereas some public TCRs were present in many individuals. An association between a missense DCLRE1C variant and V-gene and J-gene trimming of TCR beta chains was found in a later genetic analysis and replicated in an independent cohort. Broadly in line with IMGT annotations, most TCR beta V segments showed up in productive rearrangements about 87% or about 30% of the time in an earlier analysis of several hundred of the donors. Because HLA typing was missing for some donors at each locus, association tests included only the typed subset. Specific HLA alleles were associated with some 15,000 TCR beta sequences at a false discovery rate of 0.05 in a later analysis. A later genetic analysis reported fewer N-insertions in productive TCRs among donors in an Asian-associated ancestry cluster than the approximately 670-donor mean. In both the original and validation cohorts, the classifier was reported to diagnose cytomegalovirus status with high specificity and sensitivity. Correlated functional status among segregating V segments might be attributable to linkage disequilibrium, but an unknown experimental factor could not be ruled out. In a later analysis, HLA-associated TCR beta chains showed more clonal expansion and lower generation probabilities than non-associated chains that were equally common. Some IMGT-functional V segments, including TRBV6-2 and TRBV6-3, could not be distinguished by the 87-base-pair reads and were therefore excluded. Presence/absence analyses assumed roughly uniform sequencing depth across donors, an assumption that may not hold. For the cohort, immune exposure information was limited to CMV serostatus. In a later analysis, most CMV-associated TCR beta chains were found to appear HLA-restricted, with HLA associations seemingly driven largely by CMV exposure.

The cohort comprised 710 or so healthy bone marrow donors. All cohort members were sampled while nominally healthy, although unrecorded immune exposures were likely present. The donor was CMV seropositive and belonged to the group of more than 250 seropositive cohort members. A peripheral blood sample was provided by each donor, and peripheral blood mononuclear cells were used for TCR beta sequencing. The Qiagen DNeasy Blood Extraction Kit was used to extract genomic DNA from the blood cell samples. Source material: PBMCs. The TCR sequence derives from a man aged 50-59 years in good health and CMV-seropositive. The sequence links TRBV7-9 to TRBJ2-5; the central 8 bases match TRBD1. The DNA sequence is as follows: TGTGCCAGCAGCTTCACGACAGGGGAGAGGTCGGAGACCCAGTACTTC. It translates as CASSFTTGERSETQYF. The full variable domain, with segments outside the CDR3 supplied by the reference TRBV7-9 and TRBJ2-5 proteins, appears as DTGVSQNPRHKITKRGQNVTFRCDPISEHNRLYWYRQTLGQGPEFLTYFQNEAQLEKSRLLSDRFSAERPKGSFSTLEIQRTEQGDSAMYLCASSFTTGERSETQYFGPGTRLLVL.